This TCR beta chain is from a study of blood T cells in healthy people across ages. Alongside a J-beta primer mix, a sample-barcoded 5' primer served in a second PCR lasting roughly 7 to 11 cycles. TCRdb reanalysed the 5' RACE reads using MiXCR and keeps one entry per CDR3 protein. Counted here are 600,000 to 1,000,000 distinct CDR3 sequences, just under 25% occurring once; the ten biggest clones make up under 4.5%. CDR3 length: 15 amino acids. Trimming took 3 bases from V and 3 from J, leaving 16 bases between them. CDR1 and CDR2 (germline): SGHRS, YFSETQ. These records were also assigned to another study, of T cells of mothers and their children.

The V call is TRBV5-1, the J call TRBJ2-7; tentative D call: TRBD2 (5 bases). The sequence was collected from a boy younger than 18 in good health. The specimen was blood. The DNA of the CDR3 is TGCGCCAGCAGCTCCCCCTACACGGGAAACTACGAGCAGTACTTC. It is translated as CASSSPYTGNYEQYF.